This TCR beta chain came from a study of cytomegalovirus exposure and HLA in healthy donors. As for the study in general: The roughly 130 validation repertoires, a later analysis reported, used the same platform as the roughly 730 repertoires from the first cohort. Regarding the study as a whole: Cytomegalovirus status was reportedly diagnosed by the classifier with high specificity and sensitivity. TCR clusters originating in the first cohort tended to co-occur in the 110 or so validation repertoires, according to a later analysis.

In the case of this clone: Its antigen is not identified.

Using immunoSEQ multiplex PCR, the repertoire was profiled, and TCRdb retains in-frame clones only, with some absent. The table has roughly 50,000 clones, just over 90% seen once. The donors were part of the validation cohort of roughly 110 subjects. That cohort was separate from the first cohort, which comprised under 700 subjects. The trim removed 6 bases at V and 8 bases at J, leaving 6 bases unmatched. Germline CDR1 KGHSH, CDR2 LQKENI. The CDR3 contains 14 residues. V is TRBV18 and J is TRBJ1-6, with 8 bases aligning to TRBD1. This receptor was taken from a woman under 30 in good health and CMV-seropositive. Sequenced sample: PBMCs. The CDR3: CASSGQARDSPLHF. The DNA of the CDR3 is TGTGCCAGCTCGGGACAGGCAAGGGATTCACCCCTCCACTTT.